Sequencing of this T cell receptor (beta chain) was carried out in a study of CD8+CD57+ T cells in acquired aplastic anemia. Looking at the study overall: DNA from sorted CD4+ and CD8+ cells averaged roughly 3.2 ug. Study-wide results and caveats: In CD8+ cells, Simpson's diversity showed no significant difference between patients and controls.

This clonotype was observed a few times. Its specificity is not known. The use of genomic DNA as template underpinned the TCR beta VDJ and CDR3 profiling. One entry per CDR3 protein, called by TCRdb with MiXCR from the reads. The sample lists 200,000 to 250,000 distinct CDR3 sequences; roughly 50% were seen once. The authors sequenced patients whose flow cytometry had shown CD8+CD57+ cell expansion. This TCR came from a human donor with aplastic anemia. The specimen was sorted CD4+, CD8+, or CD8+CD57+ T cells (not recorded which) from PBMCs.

Here the CDR3 reads CASSQSKASRQDTQYF. The CDR3 nucleotides read TGTGCCAGCAGCCAAAGTAAGGCCTCAAGGCAAGATACGCAGTATTTT. This chain uses TRBV9 with TRBJ2-3; D is uncertain. This CDR3 is 16 amino acids long. Trimming removed 4 bases from V and 5 bases from J, with 20 bases in between. CDR1 and CDR2 (germline): SGDLS, YYNGEE.